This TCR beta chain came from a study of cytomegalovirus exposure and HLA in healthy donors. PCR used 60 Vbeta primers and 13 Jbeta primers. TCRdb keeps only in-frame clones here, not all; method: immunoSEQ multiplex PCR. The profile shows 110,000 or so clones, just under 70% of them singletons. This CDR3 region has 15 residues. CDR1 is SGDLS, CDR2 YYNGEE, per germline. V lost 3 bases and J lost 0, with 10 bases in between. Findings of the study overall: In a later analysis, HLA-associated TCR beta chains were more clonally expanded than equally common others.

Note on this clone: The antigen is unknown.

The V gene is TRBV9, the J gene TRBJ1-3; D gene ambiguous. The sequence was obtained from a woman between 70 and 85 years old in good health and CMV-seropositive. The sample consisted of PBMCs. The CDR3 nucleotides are TGTGCCAGCAGCGCAGCCGGGAACTCTGGAAACACCATATATTTT. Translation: CASSAAGNSGNTIYF.